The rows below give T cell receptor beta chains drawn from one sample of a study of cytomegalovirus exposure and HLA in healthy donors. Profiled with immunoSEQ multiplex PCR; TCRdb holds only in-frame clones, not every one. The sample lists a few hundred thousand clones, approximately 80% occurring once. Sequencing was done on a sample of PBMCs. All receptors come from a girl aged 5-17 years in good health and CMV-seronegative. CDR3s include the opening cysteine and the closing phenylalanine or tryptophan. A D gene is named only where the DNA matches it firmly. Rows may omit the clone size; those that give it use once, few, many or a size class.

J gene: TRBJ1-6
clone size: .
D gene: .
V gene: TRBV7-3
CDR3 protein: CASSLGGNSPLHF
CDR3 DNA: TGTGCCAGCAGCTTGGGGGGAAATTCACCCCTCCACTTT

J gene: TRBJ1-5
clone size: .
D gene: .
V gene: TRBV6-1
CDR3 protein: CASSPTDHAGQPQHF
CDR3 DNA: TGTGCCAGCAGCCCGACAGATCATGCGGGGCAGCCCCAGCATTTT

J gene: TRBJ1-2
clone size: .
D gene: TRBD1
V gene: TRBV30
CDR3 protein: CAWSIGQGYGYTF
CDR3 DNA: TGTGCCTGGAGTATCGGACAGGGGTATGGCTACACCTTC

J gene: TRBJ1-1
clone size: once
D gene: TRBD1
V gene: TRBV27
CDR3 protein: CASSFSGAGGVAFF
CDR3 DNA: TGTGCCAGCAGTTTTTCCGGGGCAGGGGGAGTAGCTTTCTTT

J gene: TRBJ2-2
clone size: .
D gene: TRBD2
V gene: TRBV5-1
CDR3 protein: CASRLNALAANTGELFF
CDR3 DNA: TGCGCCAGCAGATTGAACGCCCTAGCGGCGAACACCGGGGAGCTGTTTTTT

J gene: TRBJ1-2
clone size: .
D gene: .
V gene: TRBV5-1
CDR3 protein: CASSLEAAVGYGYTF
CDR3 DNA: TGCGCCAGCAGCTTGGAAGCGGCAGTCGGCTATGGCTACACCTTC

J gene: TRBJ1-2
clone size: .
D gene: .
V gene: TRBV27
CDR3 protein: CASSSSDRSSLYGYTF
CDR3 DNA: TGTGCCAGCAGTTCCTCCGACAGATCTTCTCTCTATGGCTACACCTTC

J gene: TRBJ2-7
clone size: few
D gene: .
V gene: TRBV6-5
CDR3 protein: CASSWATSSYEQYF
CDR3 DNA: TGTGCCAGCAGTTGGGCAACTAGCTCCTACGAGCAGTACTTC

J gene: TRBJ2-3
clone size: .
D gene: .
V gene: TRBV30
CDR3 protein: CAWNTRREDTQYF
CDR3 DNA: TGTGCCTGGAATACGAGGCGGGAAGATACGCAGTATTTT

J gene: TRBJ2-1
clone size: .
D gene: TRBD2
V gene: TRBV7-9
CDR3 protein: CASSSPGRDRRTYNEQFF
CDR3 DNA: TGTGCCAGCAGCTCACCGGGGAGGGATAGGAGGACCTACAATGAGCAGTTCTTC

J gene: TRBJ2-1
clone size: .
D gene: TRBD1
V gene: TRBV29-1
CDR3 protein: CSVDPGTGSYNEQFF
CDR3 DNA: TGCAGCGTTGACCCCGGGACAGGCTCCTACAATGAGCAGTTCTTC

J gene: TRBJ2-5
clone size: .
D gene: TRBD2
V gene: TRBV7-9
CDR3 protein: CASSLDPAGGREETQYF
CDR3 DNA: TGTGCCAGCAGCTTAGACCCAGCGGGGGGGCGTGAAGAGACCCAGTACTTC

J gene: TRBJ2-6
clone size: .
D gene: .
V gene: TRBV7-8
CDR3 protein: CASSLEAEVFSGANVLTF
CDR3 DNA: TGTGCCAGCAGCTTAGAGGCAGAGGTCTTCTCTGGGGCCAACGTCCTGACTTTC

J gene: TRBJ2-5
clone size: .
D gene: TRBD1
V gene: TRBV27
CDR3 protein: CASSSGTGVTIGEETQYF
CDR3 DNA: TGTGCCAGCAGTTCCGGGACAGGGGTAACGATTGGAGAAGAGACCCAGTACTTC

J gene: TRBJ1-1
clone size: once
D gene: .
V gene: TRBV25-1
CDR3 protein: CASSVDRVLRGNTEAFF
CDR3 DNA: TGTGCCAGCAGTGTCGATCGGGTGTTACGGGGGAACACTGAAGCTTTCTTT

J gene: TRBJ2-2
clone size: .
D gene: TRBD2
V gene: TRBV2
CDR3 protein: CASSGSRLAEDSASGSPGELFF
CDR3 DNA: TGTGCCAGCAGTGGTTCGAGATTGGCGGAAGATTCGGCTAGCGGGAGCCCCGGGGAGCTGTTTTTT

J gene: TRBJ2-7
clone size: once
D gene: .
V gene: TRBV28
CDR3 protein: CATLGASEQYF
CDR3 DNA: TGTGCCACGCTTGGGGCAAGCGAGCAGTACTTC

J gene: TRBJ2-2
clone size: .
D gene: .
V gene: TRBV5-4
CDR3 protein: CASITGGRNTGELFF
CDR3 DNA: TGTGCCAGCATCACCGGGGGAAGAAACACCGGGGAGCTGTTTTTT

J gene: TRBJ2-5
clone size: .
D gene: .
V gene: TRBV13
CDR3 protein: CASSLGWSGTQYF
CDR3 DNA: TGTGCCAGCAGCTTAGGGTGGAGCGGGACCCAGTACTTC

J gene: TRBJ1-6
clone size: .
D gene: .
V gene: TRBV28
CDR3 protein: CASIQTTKNSPLHF
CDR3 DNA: TGTGCCAGCATACAGACGACGAAGAATTCACCCCTCCACTTT

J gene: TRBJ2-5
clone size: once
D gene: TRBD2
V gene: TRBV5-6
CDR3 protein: CASSPTGLASETQYF
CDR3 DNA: TGTGCCAGCAGCCCGACTGGACTAGCGTCAGAGACCCAGTACTTC

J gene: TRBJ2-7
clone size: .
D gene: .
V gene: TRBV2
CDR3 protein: CASSQMIYEQYF
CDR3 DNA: TGTGCCAGCAGTCAGATGATCTACGAGCAGTACTTC